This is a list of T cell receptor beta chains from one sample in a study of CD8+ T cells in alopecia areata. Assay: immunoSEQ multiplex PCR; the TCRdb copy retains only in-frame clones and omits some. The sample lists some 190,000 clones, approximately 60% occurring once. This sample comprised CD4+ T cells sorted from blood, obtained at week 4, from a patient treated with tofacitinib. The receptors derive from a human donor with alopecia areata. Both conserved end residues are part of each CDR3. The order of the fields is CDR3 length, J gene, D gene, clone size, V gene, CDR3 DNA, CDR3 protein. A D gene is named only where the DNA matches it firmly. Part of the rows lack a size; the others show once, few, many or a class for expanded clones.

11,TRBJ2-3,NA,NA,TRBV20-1,TGCAGTGCTCCTAGCACAGATACGCAGTATTTT,CSAPSTDTQYF
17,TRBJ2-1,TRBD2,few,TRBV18,TGTGCCAGCTCACCACCGTCAAGCGGGAGGGCCTGGAATGAGCAGTTCTTC,CASSPPSSGRAWNEQFF
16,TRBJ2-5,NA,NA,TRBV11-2,TGTGCCAGCAGCCGGGCGGAGGGGGACAAACAAGAGACCCAGTACTTC,CASSRAEGDKQETQYF
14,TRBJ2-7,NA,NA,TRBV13,TGTGCCAGCAGCTTAGAGGCCCGCTCCTACGAGCAGTACTTC,CASSLEARSYEQYF
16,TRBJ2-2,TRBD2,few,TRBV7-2,TGTGCCAGCAGCCCCTTAGCGGGGCGGCTGGCCGGGGAGCTGTTTTTT,CASSPLAGRLAGELFF
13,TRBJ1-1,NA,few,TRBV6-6,TGTGCCAGCATCAAACAGGGGAACACTGAAGCTTTCTTT,CASIKQGNTEAFF
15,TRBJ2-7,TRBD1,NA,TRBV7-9,TGTGCCAGCAGCCTAGGCAGACAGGGTCCCTACGAGCAGTACTTC,CASSLGRQGPYEQYF
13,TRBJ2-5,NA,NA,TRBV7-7,TGTGCTAGCAGCTTGGGGGAGCGGGAGACCCAGTACTTC,CASSLGERETQYF
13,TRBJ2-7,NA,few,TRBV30,TGTGCCTGGAGTCAAGGGGGTGGCTACGAGCAGTACTTC,CAWSQGGGYEQYF
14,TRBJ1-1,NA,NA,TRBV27,TGTGCCAGCAGTTTATTGGGGCACGGCACTGAAGCTTTCTTT,CASSLLGHGTEAFF
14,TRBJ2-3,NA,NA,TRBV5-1,TGCGCCAGCAGCGGGGGCAGACTTACGGATACGCAGTATTTT,CASSGGRLTDTQYF
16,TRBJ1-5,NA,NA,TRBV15,TGTGCCACCAGCGCCCGGACTCAGCTTGGCAATCAGCCCCAGCATTTT,CATSARTQLGNQPQHF
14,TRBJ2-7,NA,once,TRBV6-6,TGTGCCAGCAGTTACTCGTACCGTTCTTACGAGCAGTACTTC,CASSYSYRSYEQYF
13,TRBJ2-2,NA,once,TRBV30,TGTGCCTGGACCGTCCCCGAGACCGGGGAGCTGTTTTTT,CAWTVPETGELFF
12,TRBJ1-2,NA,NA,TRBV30,TGTGCCTGGAGTGTATCAGCGTATGGCTACACCTTC,CAWSVSAYGYTF
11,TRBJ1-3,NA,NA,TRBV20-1,TGCAGCATGACAAGCGGGGACACCATATATTTT,CSMTSGDTIYF
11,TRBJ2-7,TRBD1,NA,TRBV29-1,TGCAGCGTGGCACACAGGGGCGAGCAGTACTTC,CSVAHRGEQYF
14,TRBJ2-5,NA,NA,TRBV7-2,TGTGCCAGCAGCTCCCGCGGCCCGGGAGAGACCCAGTACTTC,CASSSRGPGETQYF
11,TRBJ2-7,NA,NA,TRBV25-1,TGTGCCAGTCAAGCTGAGTACGAGCAGTACTTC,CASQAEYEQYF
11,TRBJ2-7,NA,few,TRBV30,TGTGCCTGGAGTTCTGAGGACGAGCAGTACTTC,CAWSSEDEQYF
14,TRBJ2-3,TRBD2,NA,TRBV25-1,TGTGCCAGCAGTGATAGCGGGAATAGAGATACGCAGTATTTT,CASSDSGNRDTQYF
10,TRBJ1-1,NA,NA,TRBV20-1,TGCAGTGCTAGCGACGGTGAAGCTTTCTTT,CSASDGEAFF
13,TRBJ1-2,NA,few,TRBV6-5,TGTGCCAGCAGTTCTAACCAGTTCTATGGCTACACCTTC,CASSSNQFYGYTF
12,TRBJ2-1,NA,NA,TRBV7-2,TGTGCCAGCAGCTTAGCGCTTATTGAGCAGTTCTTC,CASSLALIEQFF